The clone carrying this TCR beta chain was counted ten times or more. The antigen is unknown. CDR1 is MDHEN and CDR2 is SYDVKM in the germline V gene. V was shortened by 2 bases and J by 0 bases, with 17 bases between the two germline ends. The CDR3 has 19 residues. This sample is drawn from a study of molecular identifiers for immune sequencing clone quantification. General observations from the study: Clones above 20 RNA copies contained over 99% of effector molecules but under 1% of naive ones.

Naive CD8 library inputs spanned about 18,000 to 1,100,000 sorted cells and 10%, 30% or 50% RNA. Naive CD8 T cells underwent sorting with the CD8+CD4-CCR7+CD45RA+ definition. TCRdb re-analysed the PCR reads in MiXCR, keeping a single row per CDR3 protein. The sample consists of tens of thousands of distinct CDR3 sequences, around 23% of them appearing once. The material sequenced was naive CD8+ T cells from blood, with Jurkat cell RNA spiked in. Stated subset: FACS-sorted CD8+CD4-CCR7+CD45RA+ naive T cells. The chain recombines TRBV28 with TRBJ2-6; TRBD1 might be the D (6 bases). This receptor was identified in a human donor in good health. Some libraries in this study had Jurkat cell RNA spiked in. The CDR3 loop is CASSLPTGLIDSGANVLTF. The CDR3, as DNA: TGTGCCAGCAGTTTACCGACAGGCCTCATCGACTCTGGGGCCAACGTCCTGACTTTC. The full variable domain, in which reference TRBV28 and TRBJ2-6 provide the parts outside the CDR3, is DVKVTQSSRYLVKRTGEKVFLECVQDMDHENMFWYRQDPGLGLRLIYFSYDVKMKEKGDIPEGYSVSREKKERFSLILESASTNQTSMYLCASSLPTGLIDSGANVLTFGAGSRLTVL.